This TCR beta chain was obtained from a study of CD8 T cells in ankylosing spondylitis. Broader study findings: A motif in TCR beta, a set of roughly 8 highly homologous variants, appeared characteristic of ankylosing spondylitis blood. Disease-linked clones displayed a CD8+ phenotype and appeared relatively rarely in peripheral blood. Reportedly, significant enrichment of disease-linked clones occurred in matched ankylosing spondylitis synovial fluid.

Quantitative barcoded 5'-RACE was used to prepare TCR beta libraries. TCRdb re-called the 5' RACE reads with MiXCR, one entry per CDR3 protein. This table holds about 340,000 distinct CDR3 sequences, 20% found once. A word on this clonotype: Antigen: not known.

Sequenced material: blood, either unsorted or a sorted T cell fraction (not recorded which). This TCR came from a male donor with ankylosing spondylitis or in good health (not recorded which).

The CDR3 is CSAESRRGAKQETQYF. The CDR3 bases are TGCAGTGCTGAGTCTAGGCGCGGGGCTAAGCAAGAGACCCAGTACTTC. This rearrangement joins TRBV20-1 to TRBJ2-5, with a possible D match to TRBD2 (6 bases). Looked up from germline, CDR1 is DFQATT and CDR2 is SNEGSKA (reference sequence). Trimming left V 5 bases short and J 2 bases short, with 21 bases between. The CDR3 has 16 residues.